This TCR beta chain was sequenced in a study of blood T cells in healthy people across ages. This clonotype is a singleton in its sample. Germline V gene lookup returns CDR1 SEHNR and CDR2 FQNEAQ (reference sequence). Trimming removed 4 bases at V and 0 bases at J, with 12 bases between. CDR3 length equals 16 residues. A J-beta primer mix and a sample-barcoded 5' primer were used in a second PCR of roughly 7 to 12 cycles. With 12 random nucleotides, a template-switch adaptor tagged each individual cDNA molecule. A single record per CDR3 protein comes from TCRdb applying MiXCR to the 5' RACE reads. This table has 1.4 million to 1.5 million distinct CDR3 sequences, about 43% appearing once.

The rearrangement links TRBV7-9 to TRBJ1-4; D is possibly TRBD1 (6 bases). The sequence came from a woman under 30 in good health. What was sequenced was blood. CDR3 region: CASSSRTDPTNEKLFF. DNA for the CDR3: TGTGCCAGCAGCTCCCGGACAGACCCAACTAATGAAAAACTGTTTTTT.